The 24 T cell receptor beta chains given below trace back to one sample, sequenced in a study of T cell changes during pregnancy in multiple sclerosis. Method: immunoSEQ multiplex PCR; TCRdb's copy keeps in-frame clones and lacks some. The repertoire has approximately 79,000 clones, around 90% of them found once; the top ten carry roughly 0.21%. The input for sequencing was CD4+ T cells from peripheral blood mononuclear cells, taken before pregnancy. The receptor set was obtained from a female donor with multiple sclerosis, enrolled in a pregnancy study.

The V call is TRBV30, the J call TRBJ1-2; 8 nucleotides line up with TRBD1. V lost 1 base to trimming and J lost 8 bases; unmatched junction nucleotides: 18. The CDR3 contains 17 residues. Germline CDR1 and CDR2: GTSNPN and SVGIG (reference sequence). CDR3 DNA sequence: TGTGCCTGGAGTGCCCCACGGACAGGGTGGATTACGGGAGGCTACACCTTC. As protein: CAWSAPRTGWITGGYTF.

The rearrangement links TRBV25-1 to TRBJ2-7; D might be TRBD1 (6 bases). Germline V CDR1 and CDR2: MGHDK, SYGVNS. Trimming stripped 10 bases from V and 3 bases from J, with 22 bases between. The CDR3 has 15 amino acids. For the CDR3, the DNA is TGTGCCAAAGAGAAAGGACAGAGACTTATCTACGAGCAGTACTTC. The encoded protein is CAKEKGQRLIYEQYF.

This chain connects TRBV19 to TRBJ2-7, with D possibly being TRBD2 (5 bases). V was trimmed by 3 bases and J by 6 bases, leaving 12 bases between them. This CDR3 is built from 13 residues. The germline gives CDR1 LNHDA, CDR2 SQIVND (reference sequence). Written as DNA, the CDR3 is TGTGCCAGTAGTATTGAGGGAACGAGCGAGCAGTACTTC. Its translation is CASSIEGTSEQYF.

This chain connects TRBV4-2 to TRBJ2-1; 16 bases fit TRBD2. The CDR3 consists of 16 residues. V was clipped by 3 bases and J by 7 bases; unmatched bases: 3. Germline-derived CDR1 and CDR2 are LGHNA and YNFKEQ. For the CDR3, the DNA is TGTGCCAGCAGCCACGCGGGACTAGCGGGGGGGAATGAGCAGTTCTTC. Encoded protein: CASSHAGLAGGNEQFF.

This chain joins TRBV29-1 and TRBJ2-1; 11 positions match TRBD2. This CDR3 contains 14 residues. J lost 1 base, V lost 7 bases, and 3 bases had no gene match. CDR1 and CDR2 (germline): SQVTM, ANQGSEA. The CDR3 loop reads CSGSSGGSYNEQFF. CDR3 sequence (DNA): TGCAGCGGATCTAGCGGGGGGTCCTACAATGAGCAGTTCTTC.

The rearrangement joins TRBV7-9 to TRBJ2-5; TRBD2 matches at 16 bases. The CDR3 is 19 residues long. V lost 5 bases, J lost 4 bases, and 13 bases stayed unmatched. Germline assignment: CDR1 SEHNR and CDR2 FQNEAQ (reference sequence). The CDR3 nucleotides read TGTGCCAGCAGCATGGGACTAGCGGGAGGGCTTAAGTTGGGAGAGACCCAGTACTTC. Translation: CASSMGLAGGLKLGETQYF.

This chain joins TRBV2 and TRBJ2-5; TRBD2 agrees at 9 bases. V gave up 7 bases and J gave up 0 bases; unmatched junction bases: 3. The CDR3 runs 14 residues. Germline loops: CDR1 SNHLY, CDR2 FYNNEI. DNA of the CDR3: TGTGCCAGCATGCGGGGGGGCAACCAAGAGACCCAGTACTTC. This sequence encodes CASMRGGNQETQYF. Full variable domain (remainder filled in from reference TRBV2 and TRBJ2-5): EPEVTQTPSHQVTQMGQEVILRCVPISNHLYFYWYRQILGQKVEFLVSFYNNEISEKSEIFDDQFSVERPDGSNFTLKIRSTKLEDSAMYFCASMRGGNQETQYFGPGTRLLVL.

The V and J genes are TRBV5-1 and TRBJ1-5, with 12 bases identical to TRBD1. The germline V gene encodes CDR1 SGHRS and CDR2 YFSETQ. The CDR3 covers 17 residues. Trimming cost V 4 bases and J 6 bases; bases outside gene matches: 11. CDR3 nucleotides: TGCGCCAGCAGCCCGGGACAGGGGGCAAGAGGGACTCAGCCCCAGCATTTT. This sequence encodes CASSPGQGARGTQPQHF.

This rearrangement joins TRBV27 to TRBJ1-5; the D gene is possibly TRBD1 (6 bases). Trimming shortened V by 4 bases and J by 4 bases, and 14 bases separated the two germline ends. Germline V gives CDR1 MNHEY, CDR2 SMNVEV (reference sequence). The CDR3 sequence is 15 residues long. Here the CDR3 DNA reads TGTGCCAGCAGTTCCACAGGGCTCACAAATCAGCCCCAGCATTTT. This gives the protein CASSSTGLTNQPQHF.

V usage is TRBV11-3 and J usage is TRBJ2-2; D may be TRBD2 (6 bases). The length of the CDR3 is 14 residues. V was clipped by 5 bases and J by 1 base, with 8 bases between them. Germline values: CDR1 SGHNT, CDR2 YENEEA. CDR3 protein: CASSAGRNTGELFF. DNA for the CDR3: TGTGCCAGCAGCGCGGGACGGAACACCGGGGAGCTGTTTTTT.

The V and J genes are TRBV27 and TRBJ2-7; 11 bases line up with TRBD2. Trimming at V came to 2 bases and at J to 2 bases, leaving 5 bases not matched to a gene. The CDR3 is 16 residues long. Germline CDR1 MNHEY, CDR2 SMNVEV (reference sequence). The CDR3 sequence: CASSLKGLAATYEQYF. CDR3 nucleotides: TGTGCCAGCAGTTTAAAGGGACTAGCGGCGACCTACGAGCAGTACTTC.

This clone was detected once. The rearrangement links TRBV30 to TRBJ1-3; D is possibly TRBD1 (5 bases). Germline values: CDR1 GTSNPN, CDR2 SVGIG (reference sequence). This CDR3 is built from 15 residues. The V gene lost 4 bases and the J gene lost 4 bases, with 17 bases spanning the gap. Here the CDR3 reads CAWNRRQSTGNTIYF. The DNA for the CDR3 is TGTGCCTGGAATAGGAGACAGTCCACAGGAAACACCATATATTTT.

In DNA form, the CDR3 reads TGTGCCAGCAGTTACTCGACCAGGGGGGCGGCTGAAGCTTTCTTT. Translating gives CASSYSTRGAAEAFF. This chain joins TRBV6-5 and TRBJ1-1; 7 bases are shared with TRBD1. J lost 6 bases, V lost 0 bases, and 7 bases had no gene match. Germline-derived CDR1 and CDR2 are MNHEY and SVGAGI. The CDR3 totals 15 residues.

The V gene is TRBV18, the J gene TRBJ2-2; 9 bases fit TRBD1. The germline V gene encodes CDR1 KGHSH and CDR2 LQKENI. The CDR3 is 14 amino acids. Germline trimming cut 2 bases from V and 5 bases from J; bases unmatched to any gene: 0. In nucleotides, the CDR3 is TGTGCCAGCTCACCAGACAGGGGGACCGGGGAGCTGTTTTTT. Residues: CASSPDRGTGELFF.

This chain joins TRBV15 and TRBJ1-5; no definite D call. V shed 3 bases and J shed 0 bases, with 6 bases lying between them. This CDR3 contains 14 residues. The V gene's germline CDR1 is LNHNV and CDR2 YYDKDF (reference sequence). The CDR3 DNA is TGTGCCACCAGCAGGCGGGATAGCAATCAGCCCCAGCATTTT. Protein sequence: CATSRRDSNQPQHF.

This chain joins TRBV28 and TRBJ2-5; 7 positions match TRBD2. The germline V gene has CDR1 MDHEN and CDR2 SYDVKM. The CDR3 is 13 residues long. V lost 7 bases and J lost 3; bases outside the gene matches: 5. CDR3 DNA sequence: TGTGCCAGCATTGGGGGGGGAGAAGAGACCCAGTACTTC. Translated: CASIGGGEETQYF. The whole variable domain, remainder taken from reference TRBV28 and TRBJ2-5, is DVKVTQSSRYLVKRTGEKVFLECVQDMDHENMFWYRQDPGLGLRLIYFSYDVKMKEKGDIPEGYSVSREKKERFSLILESASTNQTSMYLCASIGGGEETQYFGPGTRLLVL.

The CDR3, as DNA: TGTGCCAGCAGCCGGACTGAAGATACGCAGTATTTT. Protein product: CASSRTEDTQYF. The chain recombines TRBV5-5 with TRBJ2-3; D may be TRBD2 (5 bases). V lost 4 bases and J 5 bases, leaving 8 bases between the germline ends. This CDR3 is 12 amino acids long. Germline CDR1 SGHKS, CDR2 YYEKEE (reference sequence).

This rearrangement joins TRBV30 to TRBJ2-7, with TRBD2 as a possible D gene (6 bases). This CDR3 contains 11 residues. V lost 3 bases, J lost 13 bases, and 16 bases lay in between. CDR1 and CDR2 from the germline V gene are GTSNPN and SVGIG (reference sequence). The CDR3 nucleotides read TGTGCCTGGAGCCGGGACTCTTGGCCTTACTTC. Amino acids: CAWSRDSWPYF.

The gene calls are TRBV11-1 and TRBJ2-2; TRBD1 matches 9 bases. The V gene end was trimmed by 1 base and the J gene end by 5 bases; junction bases not matched to a gene: 8. Germline CDR1 reads SGHAT; CDR2 reads FQDESV (reference sequence). CDR3 length: 17 amino acids. This CDR3 reads CASSLGDRGIGTGELFF. The DNA of the CDR3 is TGTGCCAGCAGCTTAGGAGACAGGGGGATTGGGACCGGGGAGCTGTTTTTT.

CDR3 DNA: TGTGCCAGCAGTGGAATAGCGGGGCCCTACAATGAGCAGTTCTTC. It is translated as CASSGIAGPYNEQFF. The V and J genes are TRBV6-1 and TRBJ2-1; 8 bases line up with TRBD2. Per germline, CDR1 MNHNS and CDR2 SASEGT. The CDR3 sequence is 15 residues long. Germline trimming cut 4 bases from V and 2 bases from J; bases unmatched to any gene: 4.

The gene calls are TRBV5-4 and TRBJ1-1, with D perhaps TRBD1 (6 bases). Trimming stripped 0 bases from V and 5 bases from J, with 14 bases between. The CDR3 consists of 15 residues. CDR1 SGHNT and CDR2 YYREEE come from the germline V gene (reference sequence). The CDR3: CASSLVGGPGTEAFF. CDR3 DNA sequence: TGTGCCAGCAGCTTGGTGGGGGGGCCGGGTACTGAAGCTTTCTTT.

The chain uses TRBV7-9 and TRBJ2-5, with D perhaps TRBD2 (7 bases). V lost 1 base and J lost 2, with 17 bases in between. The CDR3 is 17 residues long. CDR1 SEHNR and CDR2 FQNEAQ come from the germline V gene (reference sequence). The CDR3, as DNA: TGTGCCAGCAGCTTAGTGGGGGGGCGGACAGAGCAAGAGACCCAGTACTTC. This codes for CASSLVGGRTEQETQYF. Complete variable domain (other parts from reference TRBV7-9 and TRBJ2-5): DTGVSQNPRHKITKRGQNVTFRCDPISEHNRLYWYRQTLGQGPEFLTYFQNEAQLEKSRLLSDRFSAERPKGSFSTLEIQRTEQGDSAMYLCASSLVGGRTEQETQYFGPGTRLLVL.

The gene calls are TRBV5-6 and TRBJ2-1; 10 bases line up with TRBD1. J was trimmed by 3 bases and V by 4 bases; bases with no gene match: 7. Germline V CDR1 and CDR2: SGHDT, YYEEEE. This CDR3 has 16 amino acids. This CDR3 reads CASSPRWDRGYNEQFF. The CDR3 bases are TGTGCCAGCAGCCCTCGGTGGGACAGGGGCTACAATGAGCAGTTCTTC.

V is TRBV6-1 and J is TRBJ2-7; 7 nucleotides align to TRBD1. The germline gives CDR1 MNHNS, CDR2 SASEGT. The CDR3 extends over 14 amino acids. CDR3 loop: CATIPPGQYYEQYF. In DNA, the CDR3 is TGTGCAACGATCCCTCCGGGACAGTACTACGAGCAGTACTTC.